This paragraph reports one T cell receptor (beta chain). Germline lookup yields CDR1 SNHLY and CDR2 FYNNEI. This CDR3 contains 14 residues. Trimming stripped 4 bases from V and 0 bases from J, with 9 bases between. This entry belongs to a study of siplizumab effects on memory and regulatory T cells. Method: immunoSEQ multiplex PCR; TCRdb's copy keeps in-frame clones and lacks some. The sample holds roughly 100,000 clones; over 90% are singletons and the top ten take approximately 0.62%. This chain joins TRBV2 and TRBJ1-1; no reliable D call. The sequencing sample was made of Tregs sorted from blood. The source of this sequence is a human donor in good health. CDR3 bases: TGTGCCAGCAGTGTTATGACCGTGAACACTGAAGCTTTCTTT. This gives the protein CASSVMTVNTEAFF.